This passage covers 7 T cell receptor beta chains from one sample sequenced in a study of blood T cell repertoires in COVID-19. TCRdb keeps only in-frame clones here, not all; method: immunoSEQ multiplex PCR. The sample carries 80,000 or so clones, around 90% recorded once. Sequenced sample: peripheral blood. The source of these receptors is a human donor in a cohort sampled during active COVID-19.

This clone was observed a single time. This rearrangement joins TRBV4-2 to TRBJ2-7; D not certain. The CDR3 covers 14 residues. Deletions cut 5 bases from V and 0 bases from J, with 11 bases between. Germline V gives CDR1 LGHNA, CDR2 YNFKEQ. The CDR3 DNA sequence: TGTGCCAGCAGCTCCTCTCGAGGCTCCTACGAGCAGTACTTC. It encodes CASSSSRGSYEQYF.

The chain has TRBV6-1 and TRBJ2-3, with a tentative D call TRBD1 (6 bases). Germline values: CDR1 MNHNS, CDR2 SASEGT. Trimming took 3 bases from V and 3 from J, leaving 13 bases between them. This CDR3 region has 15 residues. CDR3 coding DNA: TGTGCCAGCAGTGACAGGGGCAGGATAACAGATACGCAGTATTTT. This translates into CASSDRGRITDTQYF.

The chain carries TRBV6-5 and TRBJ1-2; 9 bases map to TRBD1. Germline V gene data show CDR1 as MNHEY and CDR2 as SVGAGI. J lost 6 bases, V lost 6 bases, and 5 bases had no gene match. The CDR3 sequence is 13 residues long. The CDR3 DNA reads TGTGCCAGCAGGACAGGGGGTTCGAATGGCTACACCTTC. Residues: CASRTGGSNGYTF.

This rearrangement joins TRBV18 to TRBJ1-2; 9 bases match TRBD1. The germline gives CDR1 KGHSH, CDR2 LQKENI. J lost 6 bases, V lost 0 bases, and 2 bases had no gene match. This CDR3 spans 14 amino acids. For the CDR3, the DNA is TGTGCCAGCTCACCACCGGGACAGGGAGATGGCTACACCTTC. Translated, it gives CASSPPGQGDGYTF. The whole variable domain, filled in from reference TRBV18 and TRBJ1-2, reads NAGVMQNPRHLVRRRGQEARLRCSPMKGHSHVYWYRQLPEEGLKFMVYLQKENIIDESGMPKERFSAEFPKEGPSILRIQQVVRGDSAAYFCASSPPGQGDGYTFGSGTRLTVV.

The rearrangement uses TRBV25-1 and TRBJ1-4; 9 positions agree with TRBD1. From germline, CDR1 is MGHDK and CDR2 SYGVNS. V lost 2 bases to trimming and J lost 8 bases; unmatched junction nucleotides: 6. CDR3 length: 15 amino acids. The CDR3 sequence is CASSEPGTGREKLFF. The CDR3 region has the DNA TGTGCCAGCAGTGAACCCGGGACAGGGAGGGAAAAACTGTTTTTT.

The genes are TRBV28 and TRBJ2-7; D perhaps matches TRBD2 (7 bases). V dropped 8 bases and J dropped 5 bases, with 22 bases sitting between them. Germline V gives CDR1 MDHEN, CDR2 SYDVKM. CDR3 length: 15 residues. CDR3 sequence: CASGRTSGGLHEQYF. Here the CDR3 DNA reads TGTGCCAGCGGACGGACCTCGGGGGGCCTCCACGAGCAGTACTTC.

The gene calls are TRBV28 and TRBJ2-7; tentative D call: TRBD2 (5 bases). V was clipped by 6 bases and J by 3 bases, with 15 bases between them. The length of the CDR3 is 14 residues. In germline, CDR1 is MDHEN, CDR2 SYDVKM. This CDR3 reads CASSESRGGYEQYF. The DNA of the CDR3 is TGTGCCAGCAGCGAAAGCCGGGGTGGCTACGAGCAGTACTTC.